This T cell receptor beta chain is from a study of vaccination effects on CD4 cells after COVID-19. This CDR3 is built from 12 residues. CDR1 SQVTM and CDR2 ANQGSEA come from the germline V gene. V was pared by 4 bases and J by 10 bases, with 16 bases between. Before sequencing took place, the ViraFEST assay used viral peptide pools to expand antigen-specific CD4+ T cells. Following a roughly 9-day culture, CD4+ T cells were purified. Vaccine recipients lacked prior SARS-CoV-2 infection and had negative nucleocapsid antibodies. A note on this clone: What it binds is not known.

Measured with immunoSEQ multiplex PCR; TCRdb has only the in-frame clones, and not every one. The sample has tens of thousands of clones; more than 75% are singletons. The rearrangement joins TRBV29-1 to TRBJ2-5; D might be TRBD1 (6 bases). The clonotype originates from a human donor who received a COVID-19 vaccine. The sample here was CD4+ T cells from PBMCs cultured with HCoV-OC43 spike peptides, taken before COVID-19 vaccination. Subset described: HCoV-OC43 spike overlapping peptide pool stimulation. The CDR3 sequence: CSVVDGAGVQYF. CDR3 sequence (DNA): TGCAGCGTTGTCGATGGGGCAGGGGTCCAGTACTTC.